This passage covers 20 T cell receptor beta chains from one sample sequenced in a study of T cell responses to AZD1222 COVID-19 vaccine. Measured with immunoSEQ multiplex PCR; TCRdb has only the in-frame clones, and not every one. Of about 110,000 clones detected, around 90% appear once; the ten largest clones hold roughly 7.6%. The sequenced sample was peripheral blood, obtained on day 0 of AZD1222 vaccination. Receptors were obtained from an adult in good health.

In nucleotides, the CDR3 is TGCGCCAGCAGCACCACAGGGAACTATGGCTACACCTTC. This encodes CASSTTGNYGYTF. This chain uses TRBV5-1 with TRBJ1-2; possible D gene TRBD1, 6 bases. The CDR3 consists of 13 residues. Trimming pared 4 bases from V and 2 bases from J, leaving 9 bases between. Per the germline V gene, CDR1 is SGHRS and CDR2 is YFSETQ.

V gene TRBV2 combines with J gene TRBJ1-5; D gene uncertain. This CDR3 has 14 amino acids. With 6 bases removed from V and 2 bases from J, the gap between germline ends came to 11 bases. Germline V gene data show CDR1 as SNHLY and CDR2 as FYNNEI. This chain's CDR3 is CASSVLMGNQPQHF. CDR3 nucleotide sequence: TGTGCCAGCAGCGTCCTTATGGGCAATCAGCCCCAGCATTTT.

This chain joins TRBV24-1 and TRBJ1-1; D gene ambiguous. Germline loops: CDR1 KGHDR, CDR2 SFDVKD. V was shortened by 9 bases and J by 1 base, with 11 bases between the two germline ends. The CDR3 is made up of 13 amino acids. The CDR3 is CATFRTENTEAFF. The CDR3 DNA reads TGTGCCACCTTTCGGACCGAGAACACTGAAGCTTTCTTT.

The chain carries TRBV24-1 and TRBJ2-6, with D uncertain. The V end was cut by 10 bases, the J end by 4 bases, with 10 bases between. The CDR3 runs to 13 residues. Germline V gives CDR1 KGHDR, CDR2 SFDVKD. CDR3 in amino acids: CATGPPGANVLTF. Written as DNA, the CDR3 is TGTGCCACAGGGCCTCCAGGGGCCAACGTCCTGACTTTC.

The chain joins TRBV28 to TRBJ1-1; a weak D match, TRBD1 (5 bases). The V end lost 2 bases, the J end lost 4 bases, and 11 bases lay between the germline ends. This CDR3 contains 14 residues. From germline, CDR1 is MDHEN and CDR2 SYDVKM. CDR3 in amino acids: CASSLDGGGTEAFF. The CDR3 region has the DNA TGTGCCAGCAGTTTAGACGGGGGAGGCACTGAAGCTTTCTTT.

The gene calls are TRBV28 and TRBJ2-3; D gene uncertain. Trimming took off 6 bases at V and 3 bases at J, with 7 bases between the two ends. The length of the CDR3 is 12 residues. In germline, CDR1 is MDHEN, CDR2 SYDVKM. The CDR3 coding sequence is TGTGCCAGCAGCCCCAAGACAGATACGCAGTATTTT. Translation: CASSPKTDTQYF.

The chain links TRBV12-3 or TRBV12-4 to TRBJ2-2, with D perhaps matching TRBD2 (5 bases). The CDR3 extends over 13 amino acids. V shed 3 bases and J shed 4 bases, with 6 bases lying between them. CDR3 sequence (DNA): TGTGCCAGCAGTTTTCGGGGCACCGGGGAGCTGTTTTTT. Protein sequence: CASSFRGTGELFF.

The chain carries TRBV7-9 and TRBJ2-1, with 8 bases matching TRBD1. The trim removed 2 bases at V and 1 base at J, leaving 7 bases unmatched. The germline CDR1 and CDR2 sequences are SEHNR and FQNEAQ (reference sequence). The CDR3 extends over 17 amino acids. CDR3 sequence (DNA): TGTGCCAGCAGCTTATCAGGGGGCCGTTTTTCCTACAATGAGCAGTTCTTC. Its protein product is CASSLSGGRFSYNEQFF.

The chain recombines TRBV28 with TRBJ2-1; 9 bases match TRBD1. Germline values: CDR1 MDHEN, CDR2 SYDVKM. V lost 4 bases and J lost 5; bases outside the gene matches: 6. The CDR3 consists of 15 residues. The CDR3 sequence: CASSSAGQGNNEQFF. CDR3 sequence (DNA): TGTGCCAGCAGTTCCGCGGGACAGGGTAACAATGAGCAGTTCTTC.

The chain uses TRBV11-2 and TRBJ1-6; D not resolved. Germline CDR1 and CDR2: SGHAT and FQNNGV. This CDR3 has 16 residues. The ends were cut back, 6 bases at V and 0 bases at J, with 12 bases in the middle. The CDR3 is CASRGVGSSYNSPLHF. CDR3 nucleotides: TGTGCCAGCAGGGGAGTCGGGAGCTCCTATAATTCACCCCTCCACTTT.

The V and J genes are TRBV28 and TRBJ1-2; 8 bases fit TRBD1. CDR1 and CDR2 from the germline V gene are MDHEN and SYDVKM. The CDR3 totals 13 residues. V dropped 6 bases and J dropped 8; count of bases not matched to a gene: 8. CDR3 bases: TGTGCCAGCAGGGCAGGGGGCGTACGGGGCTACACCTTC. This sequence encodes CASRAGGVRGYTF.

On this clone itself: One end of the junction fails to match germline, which may point to a read error. The CDR3 loop reads CASNLQGGSLHF. The CDR3, as DNA: TGTGCCAGCAACTTGCAGGGTGGGTCCCTCCACTTT. This chain uses TRBV5-5 with TRBJ1-6; a weak D match, TRBD1 (5 bases). From germline, CDR1 is SGHKS and CDR2 YYEKEE (reference sequence). The CDR3 loop spans 12 amino acids.

The genes are TRBV19 and TRBJ1-3; 9 bases fit TRBD1. Germline CDR1 is LNHDA and CDR2 is SQIVND (reference sequence). The CDR3 has 16 residues. With V trimmed by 3 bases and J by 1 base, 4 bases remained unmatched. DNA for the CDR3: TGTGCCAGTAGTATGTTCGGGACAGGGTCTGGAAACACCATATATTTT. Its protein product is CASSMFGTGSGNTIYF.

This clone occurred once. The chain joins TRBV18 to TRBJ2-7, with TRBD1 matching 8 bases. Trimming took 4 bases from V and 1 from J; bases not matched to a gene: 6. The CDR3 length is 15 residues. Germline V CDR1 and CDR2: KGHSH, LQKENI. The CDR3 DNA is TGTGCCAGCTCACTCTCGGACAGGGCTTCCTACGAGCAGTACTTC. Its protein is CASSLSDRASYEQYF.

This sequence joins TRBV11-2 and TRBJ1-3; the D is unclear. The V gene lost 5 bases and the J gene lost 5 bases, with 7 bases spanning the gap. The CDR3 length is 12 residues. Germline CDR1 is SGHAT and CDR2 is FQNNGV. The CDR3 here is CASSLTRNTIYF. CDR3 coding DNA: TGTGCCAGCAGCCTAACCCGAAACACCATATATTTT.

The V and J genes are TRBV15 and TRBJ1-5; 9 bases match TRBD1. Germline V gives CDR1 LNHNV, CDR2 YYDKDF (reference sequence). J gave up 2 bases and V 5 bases, and 1 base lay outside the gene matches. The CDR3 extends over 14 amino acids. CDR3: CATSRDRGNQPQHF. CDR3 bases: TGTGCCACCAGCCGGGACAGGGGCAATCAGCCCCAGCATTTT.

V is TRBV25-1 and J is TRBJ1-3; D gene uncertain. Germline V CDR1 and CDR2: MGHDK, SYGVNS. CDR3 length: 14 amino acids. The V gene lost 1 base and the J gene lost 2 bases, with 6 bases spanning the gap. The CDR3 DNA sequence: TGTGCCAGCAGTGAATCCGGGGCTGGAAACACCATATATTTT. This encodes CASSESGAGNTIYF.

J is TRBJ2-5 and V is TRBV11-3, with D perhaps TRBD2 (5 bases). The CDR3 consists of 16 residues. Trimming pared 0 bases from V and 4 bases from J, leaving 15 bases between. From germline, CDR1 is SGHNT and CDR2 YENEEA. CDR3 protein: CASSLEVTGNGETQYF. Written as DNA, the CDR3 is TGTGCCAGCAGCTTAGAAGTAACGGGGAATGGAGAGACCCAGTACTTC.

V usage is TRBV3-1 (or the pseudogene TRBV3-2) and J usage is TRBJ1-5; a possible D gene is TRBD1 (6 bases). The V end lost 0 bases, the J end lost 7 bases, and 13 bases lay between the germline ends. Germline values: CDR1 LGHDT, CDR2 YNNKEL (reference sequence). This CDR3 spans 15 amino acids. The CDR3 protein is CASSQEGGRGQPQHF. The CDR3, as DNA: TGTGCCAGCAGCCAAGAAGGGGGAAGAGGGCAGCCCCAGCATTTT.

This chain joins TRBV24-1 and TRBJ2-3; 10 bases match TRBD2. With V trimmed by 4 bases and J by 2 bases, 5 bases remained unmatched. The CDR3 has 16 amino acids. Germline V gene lookup returns CDR1 KGHDR and CDR2 SFDVKD. CDR3 residues: CATSEVGLAATDTQYF. In DNA, the CDR3 is TGTGCCACCAGTGAAGTTGGACTAGCGGCCACAGATACGCAGTATTTT.